The sequence of this T cell receptor beta chain was determined in a study of cytomegalovirus exposure and HLA in healthy donors (dated by TCRdb to the late 2010s). Regarding the research as a whole: According to an earlier analysis of a few hundred of the donors, about 180 million T cells yielded roughly 100 million unique TCR beta sequences and less than 300 Gb of sequence data. An early release that covered around 590 HLA-typed donors contained approximately 300 gigabases of sequencing data and 65 million to 100 million unique TCR sequences. Of the 350 to 450 genotyped donors, 65% to 90% were placed in the genetic ancestry cluster associated with self-reported Caucasian donors. The study aimed to test whether signatures of past pathogen exposure could be identified by cataloging public T cell receptors. The study profiled the T cell repertoires of 500 to 800 subjects by immunosequencing and related them to cytomegalovirus serostatus. Along with the approximately 700-subject first cohort, a separate validation cohort of about 110 different subjects was used. High-throughput TCR immunosequencing, statistical association of individual TCRs with disease status, and machine learning were combined to predict cytomegalovirus infection status. A later analysis re-examined previously published TCR beta repertoires from over 500 donors and added high-resolution HLA genotyping to investigate patterns of TCR occurrence. In the later analysis, no new phenotypic data were used to find candidate immune exposures; instead, reliance was placed on TCR beta sequences and their occurrence across donors. An earlier analysis of several hundred of the donors applied high-throughput TCR beta sequencing to assess whether each TCR beta V gene segment acted as functional or pseudogenic. Donor age, sex, ethnicity and CMV serostatus were collected together with the repertoire data. A later genetic analysis used genome-wide SNP genotypes for about 60% of the roughly 670 donors, treating that subset as a discovery cohort. Every repertoire in the discovery cohort had been generated on one and the same sequencing platform. HLA typing included class I and class II loci at four-digit resolution. The number of donors typed differed by locus, with about 629-630 for A, B, C, DRB1 and DQB1, approximately 500 for DQA1, nearly 610 for DPA1, and approximately 470 for DPB1. About 5 DR-DQ haplotypes were handled as single units for association and clustering, since linkage in the cohort was strong. Among some 410 genotyped donors of the cohort, an average of around 240,000 unique TCR beta nucleotide sequences was sequenced per donor, of which about 20% were non-productive.

This clone has just one count. Its cognate antigen has yet to be identified. Base qualities are not provided; no much larger clone lies one nucleotide away. The cohort consisted of 600 or so healthy bone marrow donors. At the time of sampling, every cohort member was nominally healthy, though immune exposures that went unrecorded were likely present. The donor was CMV seropositive and belonged to the group of 250 to 350 seropositive cohort members. A peripheral blood sample was provided by each donor, and peripheral blood mononuclear cells were used for TCR beta sequencing. The Qiagen DNeasy Blood Extraction Kit was used to extract genomic DNA from the blood cell samples. Via the germline V gene (reference sequence), CDR1 is MNHEY and CDR2 SMNVEV. The CDR3 measures 13 amino acids from cysteine to phenylalanine. Only CDR3 DNA remains: 39 bases, in frame from the first base. V gives up 10 bases and J gives up 8 bases, and the segment between their germline ends measures 20 bases.

Library generation was performed with the immunoSEQ multiplex PCR assay. For the multiplex PCR, a mixture combining 60 forward primers for TCR Vbeta segments and 13 reverse primers for TCR Jbeta segments was used. The CDR3 region of rearranged TCR beta genes was amplified from genomic DNA by a multiplex PCR assay. The Illumina HiSeq System was used to sequence the amplified TCR beta libraries as 87-base-pair reads. In the paper's pipeline: A later analysis tallied 80 million to 95 million unique TCR beta chains across the approximately 670 repertoires, and some 10 million of those chains were shared by two or more donors. Raw reads were error-corrected and collapsed into unique sequences with a nearest-neighbor algorithm that merged closely related sequences to remove PCR and sequencing errors. CDR3 sequences were aligned to IMGT reference sequences to assign V, D and J gene segments. For a sequence to be retained, a match of at least six nucleotides was required to both a V gene segment and a J gene segment. A rearrangement was called productive if the CDR3 had no stop codons and remained in frame with V and J, and every other rearrangement was called non-productive. Following IMGT convention, CDR3 was defined as the stretch from the second conserved V-encoded cysteine up to the conserved J-encoded phenylalanine. In an earlier analysis of around 640 of the donors, sequences lacking an unambiguous match to a single V gene segment were excluded. An earlier analysis of a few hundred of the donors classified V segments as functional when productive rearrangements were above 56.7% and as segregating when the standard deviation between donors was above 5%. A statistical classification framework was built to diagnose cytomegalovirus status from the catalog of TCR beta chain sequences. A later analysis assigned V and J genes by comparing TCR nucleotide sequences with IMGT/GENE-DB human TR gene sequences. Using the TCRdist pipeline, a later analysis assigned CDR3 sequences along with most-parsimonious VDJ recombination scenarios. A later analysis defined each TCR beta chain by its CDR3 amino acid sequence plus V-gene family, and excluded reads lacking a unique V-gene family. As a way to deal with suspected cross-contamination and a sequencing artifact, a later analysis dropped approximately 590 nucleotide sequences that were highly shared and had low generation probability. A later analysis calculated a clonal expansion index for each public chain from normalized within-repertoire ranks of inferred template counts. A later analysis computed generation probabilities with a VDJ recombination model fitted to out-of-frame rearrangements, and checked the results against IGoR. Hypergeometric tests were used in a later analysis to score TCR-TCR, TCR-HLA and TCR-CMV co-occurrence, with a repertoire-size bias correction applied to the TCR pairs. In a later analysis, false discovery rates were estimated by permuting HLA or CMV assignments 20 times. A later analysis grouped co-occurring TCRs with DBSCAN, adding TCRdist sequence similarity when clustering within HLA-allele-positive subsets. Repertoires with fewer than 30,000 or more than 120,000 public chains were left out of co-occurrence clustering, as were several repertoires with anomalous nucleotide sharing. Held by TCRdb, this immuneACCESS table contains in-frame sequences only and omits some clones. Under half of the omission traces to an unresolved V gene where checked; the cause of the rest is unknown. That table furnishes V, J and clone size, whereas the DNA furnished D and trimming. For this sample there are around 180,000 clones; approximately 81% appear just once. The ten top clones hold around 2.1% of the sample.

General findings and caveats noted by the study authors: Because HLA typing was missing for some donors at each locus, association tests included only the typed subset. In an earlier analysis of 587 of the donors, most TCR beta V segments appeared in productive rearrangements about 90% or about 30% of the time, broadly matching IMGT annotations. In vitro tests confirmed that a few of the cytomegalovirus-associated TCR beta chains recognize cytomegalovirus antigens. The classifier was reported to diagnose cytomegalovirus status with high specificity and sensitivity in both the original and validation cohorts. Immune exposure information for the cohort was limited to CMV serostatus. The earlier analysis of approximately 540 of the donors excluded some 16 rarely observed V segments, including chromosome 9 orphons, because counts were too low. According to a later genetic analysis, donors in an Asian-associated ancestry cluster had fewer N-insertions in productive TCRs than the approximately 630-donor mean. Sequencing depth was assumed to be roughly uniform across donors in the presence/absence analyses, though that assumption may not hold. Some IMGT-functional V segments, including TRBV6-2 and TRBV6-3, could not be distinguished by the 87-base-pair reads and were therefore excluded. In this cohort, only TCR beta chains were sequenced, and detectable features were limited by the absence of alpha or paired-chain data. A later analysis found that most CMV-associated TCR beta chains appeared HLA-restricted, with HLA associations seemingly driven largely by CMV exposure. Correlated functional status among segregating V segments might reflect linkage disequilibrium, but an unknown experimental factor could not be ruled out. A later analysis found that TCR association rates varied across HLA loci, with DRB1 alleles showing the most associated TCRs and HLA-C alleles the fewest. Assigning TCR associations to individual alleles was difficult when HLA alleles, especially DR and DQ, strongly co-occurred. In a later analysis, 15,000 to 20,000 TCR beta sequences were associated with specific HLA alleles at a false discovery rate of 0.05. A group of highly shared sequence variants was considered likely to be a technical artifact of the sequencing pipeline. A further reported finding was that TCR beta sequences accurately predicted the HLA-A and HLA-B alleles for most subjects in the first cohort. According to a later analysis, parvovirus B19, influenza, CMV and Epstein-Barr virus appeared linked to several top co-occurrence clusters. An association between a missense DCLRE1C variant and V-gene and J-gene trimming of TCR beta chains was found in a later genetic analysis and replicated in an independent cohort. Most TCR sequences were observed very rarely across donors, whereas some public TCRs were present in many individuals. The authors suggested that the approach could potentially be extended to other disease states and immunological phenotypes. The study gave a list of about 160 TCR beta chains associated with cytomegalovirus. In a later analysis, HLA-associated TCR beta chains were found to be more clonally expanded and to have lower generation probabilities than equally common non-associated chains.

This TCR was recovered from a woman under 30 in good health and CMV-seropositive. The sequence links TRBV27 to TRBJ1-2; the D gene is perhaps TRBD1, on 5 matching bases. Sample: PBMCs. The CDR3 protein sequence reads: CATRQPPGWGYTF. The nucleotide sequence is TGTGCCACCCGACAGCCCCCGGGTTGGGGCTACACCTTC.